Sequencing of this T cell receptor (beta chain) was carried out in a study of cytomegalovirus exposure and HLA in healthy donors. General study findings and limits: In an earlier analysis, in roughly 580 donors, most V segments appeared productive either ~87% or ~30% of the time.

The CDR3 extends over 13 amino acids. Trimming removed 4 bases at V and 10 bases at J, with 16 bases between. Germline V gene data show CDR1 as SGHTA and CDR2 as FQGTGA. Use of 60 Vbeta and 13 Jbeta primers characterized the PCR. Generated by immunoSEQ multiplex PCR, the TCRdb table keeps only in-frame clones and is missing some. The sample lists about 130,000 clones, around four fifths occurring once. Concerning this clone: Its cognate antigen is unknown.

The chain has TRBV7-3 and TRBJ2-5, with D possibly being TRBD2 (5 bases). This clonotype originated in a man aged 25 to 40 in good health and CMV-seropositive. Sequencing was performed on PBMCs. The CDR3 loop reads CASSSSANGGQYF. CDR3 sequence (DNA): TGTGCCAGCAGCTCTTCCGCAAATGGAGGCCAGTACTTC.